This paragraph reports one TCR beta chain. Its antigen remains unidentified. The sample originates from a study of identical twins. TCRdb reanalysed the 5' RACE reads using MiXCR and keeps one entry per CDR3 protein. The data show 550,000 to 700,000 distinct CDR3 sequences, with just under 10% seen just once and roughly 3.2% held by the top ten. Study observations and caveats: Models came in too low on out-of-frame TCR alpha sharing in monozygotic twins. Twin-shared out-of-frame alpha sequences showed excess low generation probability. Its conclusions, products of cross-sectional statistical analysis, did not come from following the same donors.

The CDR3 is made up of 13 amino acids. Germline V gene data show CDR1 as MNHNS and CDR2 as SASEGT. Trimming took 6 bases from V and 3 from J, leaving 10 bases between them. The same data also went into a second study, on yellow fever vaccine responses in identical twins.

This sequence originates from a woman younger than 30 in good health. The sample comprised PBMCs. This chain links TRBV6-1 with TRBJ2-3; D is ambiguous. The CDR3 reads CASSPRITDTQYF. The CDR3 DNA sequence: TGTGCCAGCAGCCCCCGGATTACAGATACGCAGTATTTT.